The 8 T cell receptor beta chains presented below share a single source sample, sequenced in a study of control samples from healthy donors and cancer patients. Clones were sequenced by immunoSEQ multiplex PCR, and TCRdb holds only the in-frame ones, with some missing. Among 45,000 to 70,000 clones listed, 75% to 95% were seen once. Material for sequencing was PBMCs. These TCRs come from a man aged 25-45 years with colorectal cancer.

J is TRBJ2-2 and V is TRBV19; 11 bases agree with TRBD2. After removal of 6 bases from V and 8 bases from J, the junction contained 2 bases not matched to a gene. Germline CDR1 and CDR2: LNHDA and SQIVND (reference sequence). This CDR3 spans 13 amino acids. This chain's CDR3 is CASSTSGGGELFF. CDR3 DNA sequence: TGTGCCAGTAGCACTAGCGGGGGTGGGGAGCTGTTTTTT.

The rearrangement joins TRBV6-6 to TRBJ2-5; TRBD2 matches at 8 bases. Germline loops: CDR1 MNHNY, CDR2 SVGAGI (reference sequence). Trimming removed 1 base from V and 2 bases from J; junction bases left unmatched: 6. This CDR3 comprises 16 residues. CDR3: CASSYWNSGDQETQYF. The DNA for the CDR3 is TGTGCCAGCAGTTACTGGAATAGCGGGGATCAAGAGACCCAGTACTTC.

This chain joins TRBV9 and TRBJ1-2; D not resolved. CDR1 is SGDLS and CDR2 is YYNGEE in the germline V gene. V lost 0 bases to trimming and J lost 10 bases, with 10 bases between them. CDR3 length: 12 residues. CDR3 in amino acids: CASSVDDMHYTF. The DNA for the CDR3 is TGTGCCAGCAGCGTAGATGACATGCACTACACCTTC. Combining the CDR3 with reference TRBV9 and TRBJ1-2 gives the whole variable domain DSGVTQTPKHLITATGQRVTLRCSPRSGDLSVYWYQQSLDQGLQFLIQYYNGEERAKGNILERFSAQQFPDLHSELNLSSLELGDSALYFCASSVDDMHYTFGSGTRLTVV.

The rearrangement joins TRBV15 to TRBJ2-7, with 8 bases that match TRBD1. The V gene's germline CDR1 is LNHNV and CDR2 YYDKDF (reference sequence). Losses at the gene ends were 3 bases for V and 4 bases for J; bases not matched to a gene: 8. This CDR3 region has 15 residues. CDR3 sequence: CATSRDRDNLYEQYF. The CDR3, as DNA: TGTGCCACCAGCAGGGACAGGGACAATCTTTACGAGCAGTACTTC.

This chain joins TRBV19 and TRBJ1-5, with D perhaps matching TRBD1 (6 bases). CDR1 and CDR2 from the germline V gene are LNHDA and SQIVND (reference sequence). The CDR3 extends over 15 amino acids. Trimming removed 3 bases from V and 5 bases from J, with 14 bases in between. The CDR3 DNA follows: TGTGCCAGTAGTATGGGGACACTACTTGATCAGCCCCAGCATTTT. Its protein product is CASSMGTLLDQPQHF.

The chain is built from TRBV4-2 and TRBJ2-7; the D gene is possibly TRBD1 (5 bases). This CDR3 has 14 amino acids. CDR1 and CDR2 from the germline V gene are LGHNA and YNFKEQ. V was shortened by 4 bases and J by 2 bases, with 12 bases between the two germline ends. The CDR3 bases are TGTGCCAGCAGCCCCTCGTCAGGGCCCTACGAGCAGTACTTC. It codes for CASSPSSGPYEQYF.

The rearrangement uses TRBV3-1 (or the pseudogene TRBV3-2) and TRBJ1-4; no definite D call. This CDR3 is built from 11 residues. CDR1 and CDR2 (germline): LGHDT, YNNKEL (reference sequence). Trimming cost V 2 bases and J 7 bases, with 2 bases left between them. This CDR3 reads CASSQSEKLFF. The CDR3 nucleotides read TGTGCCAGCAGCCAAAGTGAAAAACTGTTTTTT.

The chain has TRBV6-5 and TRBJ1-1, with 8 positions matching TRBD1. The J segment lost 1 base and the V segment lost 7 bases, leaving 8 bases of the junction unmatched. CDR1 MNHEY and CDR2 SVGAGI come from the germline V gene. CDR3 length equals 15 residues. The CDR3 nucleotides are TGTGCCAGCACCCTCAGCGGACAGGGGAACACTGAAGCTTTCTTT. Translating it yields CASTLSGQGNTEAFF.